This is a list of T cell receptor beta chains from one sample in a study of CD8 T cells in ankylosing spondylitis. TCRdb itself ran the 5' RACE reads through MiXCR, one entry per CDR3 protein. This repertoire shows about 750,000 distinct CDR3 sequences, over 15% found once; its top ten account for approximately 18%. The specimen sequenced was blood, either unsorted or a sorted T cell fraction (not recorded which). The receptors here all came from a male donor with ankylosing spondylitis. The CDR3 runs from the conserved cysteine through the conserved F or W. A D gene is named only where the DNA matches it firmly. The size of a clone is reported for some rows only, either as once, few or many, or as a class for expanded clones.

>TRBV6-2/TRBV6-3|TRBJ2-2|TRBD1|many
TGTGCCAGCAGTGGGGACAGGGTGGACACCGGGGAGCTGTTTTTT
CASSGDRVDTGELFF
>TRBV4-1|TRBJ2-2|TRBD2|.
TGCGCCAGCAGCCAAGATGGCCTAGCGGGTACCGGGGAGCTGTTTTTT
CASSQDGLAGTGELFF
>TRBV20-1|TRBJ2-2|.|.
TGCAGTGCTAGAGTGGGGCAAGTGACCGGGGAGCTGTTTTTT
CSARVGQVTGELFF
>TRBV20-1|TRBJ2-7|.|few
TGCAGTGCTAGAGAGGAAGGGTCATACTCCTACGAGCAGTACTTC
CSAREEGSYSYEQYF
>TRBV12-3/TRBV12-4|TRBJ1-4|.|many
TGTGCCAGCAGTTTGGGAGGAAAAAATGAAAAACTGTTTTTT
CASSLGGKNEKLFF
>TRBV12-3/TRBV12-4|TRBJ2-1|.|.
TGTGCCAGCAGTTGGTGGAGGGACGAATTCAATGAGCAGTTCTTC
CASSWWRDEFNEQFF
>TRBV27|TRBJ1-1|.|.
TGTGCCAGCAGTTTTTGGGGGAACGAGAACACTGAAGCTTTCTTT
CASSFWGNENTEAFF
>TRBV28|TRBJ2-6|.|.
TGTGCCAGCAGTTCCTCTGCCTCTGGGGCCAACGTCCTGACTTTC
CASSSSASGANVLTF
>TRBV7-3|TRBJ2-2|.|many
TGTGCCAGCAGTTCTGGGAGAAACACCGGGGAGCTGTTTTTT
CASSSGRNTGELFF
>TRBV4-1|TRBJ2-1|.|.
TGCGCCAGCAGCCAAGGTTGGGACATCAATGAGCAGTTCTTC
CASSQGWDINEQFF
>TRBV12-3/TRBV12-4|TRBJ2-5|TRBD2|few
TGTGCCAGCAGTTTGAGCGGGGGGCTCCAAGAGACCCAGTACTTC
CASSLSGGLQETQYF
>TRBV27|TRBJ1-5|.|.
TGTGCCAGCAGGGGCGGGCTCAATCAGCCCCAGCATTTT
CASRGGLNQPQHF
>TRBV12-3/TRBV12-4|TRBJ1-4|TRBD1|.
TGTGCCAGCAACCACAAACAGGGGCTGCCTAATGAAAAACTGTTTTTT
CASNHKQGLPNEKLFF
>TRBV7-9|TRBJ2-1|TRBD2|.
TGTGCCAGCAGACCCGCCCTAGCGGGAGTCTACAATGAGCAGTTCTTC
CASRPALAGVYNEQFF
>TRBV7-8|TRBJ1-5|.|.
TGTGCCAGCAGCTTAGTGGCAGGGGTGAATCAGCCCCAGCATTTT
CASSLVAGVNQPQHF
>TRBV5-1|TRBJ2-5|.|.
TGCGCCAGCAGCCGAGCGACGGAACAAGAGACCCAGTACTTC
CASSRATEQETQYF